Each of the 17 T cell receptor beta chains below was sequenced from the same sample in a study of persistence of HIV-infected CD4 T cells. The immunoSEQ assay was version 4, run in survey mode. Produced via immunoSEQ multiplex PCR; TCRdb's table is partial and in-frame only. This sample has about 40,000 clones, with 75% to 80% found just once. Antigen specificity for these receptors is unknown. The stimulus was an HIV-1 Gag 15-mer peptide pool, roughly 1 ug/peptide/mL. CD40L-negative CD69-negative CD45RO-high memory CD4+ T cells were sorted as populations depleted of antigen-responding cells. The starting material was CD4+ T cells sorted from PBMCs after approximately 18-hour stimulation, obtained from a patient who received antiretroviral therapy. The receptors here all came from an adult man with HIV who was CMV-seropositive.

This sequence joins TRBV7-3 and TRBJ2-5; 9 bases match TRBD2. Looked up from germline, CDR1 is SGHTA and CDR2 is FQGTGA. This CDR3 region has 15 residues. V lost 1 base, J lost 5 bases, and 5 bases stayed unmatched. CDR3 protein: CASSLKSGRMETQYF. For the CDR3, the DNA is TGTGCCAGCAGCTTAAAAAGCGGGAGGATGGAGACCCAGTACTTC.

The chain uses TRBV19 and TRBJ2-2; 9 bases are a match to TRBD1. The CDR3 runs to 14 residues. CDR1 is LNHDA and CDR2 is SQIVND in the germline V gene (reference sequence). V shed 5 bases and J 6 bases; nucleotides not matched to a gene: 4. CDR3 coding DNA: TGTGCCAGTAGTCCCGGGACAGGGCCCGGGGAGCTGTTTTTT. Its translation: CASSPGTGPGELFF.

The rearrangement joins TRBV14 to TRBJ2-7, with D uncertain. Trimming shortened V by 1 base and J by 2 bases, and 12 bases separated the two germline ends. The CDR3 extends over 15 amino acids. Germline CDR1 and CDR2: SGHDN and FVKESK. The CDR3 coding sequence is TGTGCCAGCAGCCAAGGGGTAGGGCAGGCCTACGAGCAGTACTTC. Its protein is CASSQGVGQAYEQYF. Supplemented by reference TRBV14 and TRBJ2-7, the full variable domain reads EAGVTQFPSHSVIEKGQTVTLRCDPISGHDNLYWYRRVMGKEIKFLLHFVKESKQDESGMPNNRFLAERTGGTYSTLKVQPAELEDSGVYFCASSQGVGQAYEQYFGPGTRLTVT.

This CDR3 reads CASSFPGQGFAGNTIYF. The CDR3 DNA reads as TGTGCCAGCAGCTTCCCGGGACAGGGTTTTGCTGGAAACACCATATATTTT. The chain is built from TRBV5-5 and TRBJ1-3, with 9 positions matching TRBD1. Germline V gives CDR1 SGHKS, CDR2 YYEKEE (reference sequence). The J segment lost 2 bases and the V segment lost 2 bases, leaving 8 bases of the junction unmatched. This CDR3 region has 17 residues.

The chain couples TRBV19 to TRBJ1-4, with a possible D match to TRBD1 (5 bases). In germline, CDR1 is LNHDA, CDR2 SQIVND (reference sequence). CDR3 size: 15 residues. Trimming removed 4 bases from V and 3 bases from J, with 12 bases in between. This CDR3 reads CASSKEGSANEKLFF. The DNA of the CDR3 is TGTGCCAGTAGTAAGGAGGGGAGCGCTAATGAAAAACTGTTTTTT.

The chain combines TRBV4-3 with TRBJ2-7; D call uncertain. Trimming cost V 0 bases and J 3 bases, with 6 bases left between them. Germline V gene data show CDR1 as LGHNA and CDR2 as YSLEER. This CDR3 region has 13 residues. CDR3 amino acids: CASSQENYYEQYF. CDR3 coding DNA: TGCGCCAGCAGCCAAGAAAATTACTACGAGCAGTACTTC.

This clone appeared a few times. The chain combines TRBV6-5 with TRBJ1-5; 7 nucleotides match TRBD1. Germline loops: CDR1 MNHEY, CDR2 SVGAGI. The trim removed 4 bases at V and 0 bases at J, leaving 6 bases unmatched. The CDR3 contains 16 residues. The CDR3 is CASSSGRGASNQPQHF. DNA of the CDR3: TGTGCCAGCAGTTCGGGCAGGGGGGCTAGCAATCAGCCCCAGCATTTT.

The chain joins TRBV7-2 to TRBJ2-7, with D possibly TRBD2 on 5 matching bases. CDR1 SGHTA and CDR2 FQGNSA come from the germline V gene. CDR3 size: 14 residues. Trimming took off 7 bases at V and 6 bases at J, with 19 bases between the two ends. The CDR3 spells CASNRYAGGGEQYF. The DNA of the CDR3 is TGTGCCAGCAACCGCTATGCCGGAGGAGGCGAGCAGTACTTC.

The chain has TRBV5-1 and TRBJ1-2; D may be TRBD1 (5 bases). The CDR3 spans 16 residues. V was shortened by 2 bases and J by 4 bases, with 18 bases between the two germline ends. CDR1 is SGHRS, CDR2 YFSETQ, per germline. CDR3 coding DNA: TGCGCCAGCAGCTTCGTACCCCTCCGGGGCGGCTATGGCTACACCTTC. Its translation: CASSFVPLRGGYGYTF.

The chain couples TRBV3-1 (or the pseudogene TRBV3-2) to TRBJ1-1; no reliable D call. V lost 7 bases, J lost 1 base, and 7 bases lay in between. The CDR3 length is 12 residues. CDR1 and CDR2 from the germline V gene are LGHDT and YNNKEL (reference sequence). The DNA of the CDR3 is TGTGCCAGCACCCACCCGAACACTGAAGCTTTCTTT. It is translated as CASTHPNTEAFF.

The CDR3 coding sequence is TGCAGCGTGACAACTAGCGGGGGTCAATCCTACGAGCAGTACTTC. Translation: CSVTTSGGQSYEQYF. V usage is TRBV29-1 and J usage is TRBJ2-7; TRBD2 matches at 11 bases. With 6 bases clipped from V and 1 base from J, the junction kept 8 bases outside the gene matches. CDR1 and CDR2 from the germline V gene are SQVTM and ANQGSEA. CDR3 length: 15 residues.

V gene TRBV30 combines with J gene TRBJ1-2; possibly TRBD1 for D (5 bases). The CDR3 is made up of 13 amino acids. Germline CDR1 and CDR2: GTSNPN and SVGIG (reference sequence). Between the trimmed V and J ends, which lost 4 bases and 5 bases, there was a span of 14 bases. This CDR3 reads CAWNPRGSYGYTF. DNA for the CDR3: TGTGCCTGGAACCCGCGGGGGAGTTATGGCTACACCTTC.

This chain links TRBV7-6 with TRBJ2-5; 10 nucleotides line up with TRBD2. The CDR3 length is 17 residues. Germline V CDR1 and CDR2: SGHVS, FNYEAQ. V shed 0 bases, J shed 4 bases, and the junction held 8 bases outside the gene matches. Here the CDR3 reads CASSLALVAGGGETQYF. In nucleotides, the CDR3 is TGTGCCAGCAGCTTAGCGTTGGTAGCGGGAGGCGGAGAGACCCAGTACTTC.

The rearrangement joins TRBV6-1 to TRBJ1-5; perhaps TRBD1 as D (6 bases). CDR1 MNHNS and CDR2 SASEGT come from the germline V gene. CDR3 length equals 16 residues. V was shortened by 0 bases and J by 7 bases, with 16 bases between the two germline ends. CDR3 in amino acids: CASSEAQIQGRQPQHF. CDR3 bases: TGTGCCAGCAGTGAAGCGCAAATCCAGGGGAGGCAGCCCCAGCATTTT.

V and J are TRBV5-1 and TRBJ1-1, with D perhaps TRBD1 (6 bases). V gave up 4 bases and J gave up 7 bases, with 11 bases separating them. The CDR3 has 12 residues. Germline assignment: CDR1 SGHRS and CDR2 YFSETQ. For the CDR3, the DNA is TGCGCCAGCAGCCTTGGACAGAATGAAGCTTTCTTT. Amino acid sequence: CASSLGQNEAFF.

The chain links TRBV9 to TRBJ1-5, with D tentatively TRBD1 (5 bases). Germline V gene data show CDR1 as SGDLS and CDR2 as YYNGEE. Deletions cut 0 bases from V and 7 bases from J, with 8 bases between. The CDR3 runs 13 residues. Written as DNA, the CDR3 is TGTGCCAGCAGCGTAGGGCAGGGACAGCCCCAGCATTTT. Protein product: CASSVGQGQPQHF.

The CDR3 nucleotides are TGCGCCAGCAGCCAAGGGGGGGTTAACACTGAAGCTTTCTTT. Encoded protein: CASSQGGVNTEAFF. The rearrangement uses TRBV4-3 and TRBJ1-1, with TRBD1 as a possible D gene (5 bases). This CDR3 has 14 amino acids. In germline, CDR1 is LGHNA, CDR2 YSLEER. V was cut by 1 base and J by 2 bases, with 8 bases left in between.